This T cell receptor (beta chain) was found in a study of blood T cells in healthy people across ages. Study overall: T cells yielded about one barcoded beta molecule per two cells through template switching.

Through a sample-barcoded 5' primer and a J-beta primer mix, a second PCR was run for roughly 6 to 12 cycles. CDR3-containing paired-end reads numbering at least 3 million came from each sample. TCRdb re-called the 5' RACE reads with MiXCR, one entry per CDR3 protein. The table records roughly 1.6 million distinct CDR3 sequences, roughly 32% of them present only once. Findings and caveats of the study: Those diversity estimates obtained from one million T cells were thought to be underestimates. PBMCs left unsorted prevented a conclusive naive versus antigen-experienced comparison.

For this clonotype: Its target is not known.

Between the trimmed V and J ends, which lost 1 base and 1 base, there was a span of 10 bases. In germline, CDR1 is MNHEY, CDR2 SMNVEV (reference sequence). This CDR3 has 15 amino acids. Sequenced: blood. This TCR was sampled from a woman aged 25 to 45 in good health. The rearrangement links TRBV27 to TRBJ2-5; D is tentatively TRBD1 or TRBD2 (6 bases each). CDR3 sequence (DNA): TGTGCCAGCAGTTTATTCGGGGGCATCCAAGAGACCCAGTACTTC. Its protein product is CASSLFGGIQETQYF.